Listed below are T cell receptor beta chains from one sample, sequenced in a study of graft-versus-host responses after intestinal transplantation. Method: immunoSEQ multiplex PCR; TCRdb's copy keeps in-frame clones and lacks some. The table shows over 10,000 clones, with under 95% occurring only once. The input for sequencing was PBMCs, taken 950 to 1,300 days after intestinal transplantation. These receptors were collected from a human patient who received an intestinal transplant, so some T cells may come from the graft donor. Each CDR3 is given with its conserved first and last residue. Where a row states a size, it is once, few, many or the class of an expanded clone; other rows omit it.

TRBJ2-2,-,TRBV11-2,CASSLPSGAGELFF
TRBJ2-7,-,TRBV18,CASSPARYEQYF
TRBJ1-1,-,TRBV5-5,CASSFSPGENTEAFF
TRBJ1-1,-,TRBV7-3,CASSLRGLSEAFF
TRBJ1-4,-,TRBV6-6,CASSYGSVNEKLFF
TRBJ1-1,-,TRBV6-5,CASSDRGPAEAFF
TRBJ1-1,-,TRBV5-1,CASSQGLTNTEAFF
TRBJ1-6,once,TRBV27,CASSDRPGQYSPLHF
TRBJ1-1,-,TRBV2,CASSVDRDAEAFF
TRBJ1-6,once,TRBV2,CASSERRGGESPLHF
TRBJ1-6,-,TRBV7-3,CASSRGAGSSPLHF
TRBJ1-2,-,TRBV5-8,CASSLGRLYGYTF
TRBJ2-7,once,TRBV6-5,CASHEGSGDYEQYF
TRBJ2-7,-,TRBV29-1,CSVEAGTILEQYF
TRBJ1-2,-,TRBV16,CASSQVRDYGYTF
TRBJ2-3,-,TRBV7-3,CASSPGPYASTDTQYF
TRBJ1-4,-,TRBV6-1,CASSEGQGGVFLFF
TRBJ1-4,-,TRBV6-6,CASSYRGLANEKLFF
TRBJ2-1,-,TRBV4-1,CASSQSFDEQFF
TRBJ2-7,-,TRBV11-2,CASSLARTGPNYEQYF
TRBJ1-4,-,TRBV27,CASSSGGGDEKLFF
TRBJ2-5,once,TRBV11-2,CASSLGGQETQYF
TRBJ2-3,-,TRBV4-1,CASSHRGGEYTDTQYF
TRBJ2-7,few,TRBV25-1,CASSDLQVYEQYF
TRBJ2-7,-,TRBV11-2,CASSATGTSGYEQYF